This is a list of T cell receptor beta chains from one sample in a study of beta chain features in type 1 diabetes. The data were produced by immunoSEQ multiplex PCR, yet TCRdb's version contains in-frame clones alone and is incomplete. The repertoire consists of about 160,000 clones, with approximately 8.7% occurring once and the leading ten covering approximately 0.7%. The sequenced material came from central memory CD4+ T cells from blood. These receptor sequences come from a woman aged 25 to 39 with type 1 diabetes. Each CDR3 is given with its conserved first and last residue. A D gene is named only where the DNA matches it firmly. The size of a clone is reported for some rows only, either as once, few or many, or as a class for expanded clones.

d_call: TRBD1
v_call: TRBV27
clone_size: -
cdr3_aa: CASSFTGAEAFF

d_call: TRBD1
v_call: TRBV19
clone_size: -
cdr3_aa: CASSGTGSYEQYF

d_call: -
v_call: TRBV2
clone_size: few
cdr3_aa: CASSVLEAQYF

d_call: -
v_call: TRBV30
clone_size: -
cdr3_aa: CAWSTRERLYEQYF

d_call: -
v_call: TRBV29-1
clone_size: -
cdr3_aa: CSVAGVDTEAFF

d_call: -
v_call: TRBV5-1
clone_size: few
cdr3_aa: CASSVGQLETQYF

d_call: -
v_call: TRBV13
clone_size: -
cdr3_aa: CASSLGQGGTEAFF

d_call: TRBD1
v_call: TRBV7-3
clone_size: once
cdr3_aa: CASSLETGPGYGYTF

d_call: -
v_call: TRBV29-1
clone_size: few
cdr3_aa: CSVAIDLRTVYQETQYF

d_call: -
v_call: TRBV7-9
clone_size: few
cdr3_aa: CASSLVPGYYNEQFF

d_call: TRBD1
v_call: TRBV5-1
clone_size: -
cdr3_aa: CASTTGGYTEAFF

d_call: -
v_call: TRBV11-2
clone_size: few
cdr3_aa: CASSLDQGQEQFF

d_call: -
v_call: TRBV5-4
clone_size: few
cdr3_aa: CASSLDSVQDGKLFF

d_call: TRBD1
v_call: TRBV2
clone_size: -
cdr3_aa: CASRPGQAGTGANVLTF

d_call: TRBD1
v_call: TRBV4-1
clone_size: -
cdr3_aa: CASSPHFSDRERRGYTF

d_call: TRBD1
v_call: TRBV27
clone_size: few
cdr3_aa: CASSRDRVQETQYF

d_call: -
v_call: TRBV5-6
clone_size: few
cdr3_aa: CASSLRGEAFF

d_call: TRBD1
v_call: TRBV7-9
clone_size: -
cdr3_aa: CASSAQGGTEAFF

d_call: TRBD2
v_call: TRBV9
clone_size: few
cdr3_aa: CASSVGQGLAGDSYEQYF

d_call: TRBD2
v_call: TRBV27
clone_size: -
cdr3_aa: CASSSPGLAAPYNEQFF

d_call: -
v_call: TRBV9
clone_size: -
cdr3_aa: CASSPRTDTQYF

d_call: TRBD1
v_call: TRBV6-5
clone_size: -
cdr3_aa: CASRFFRGRGGYTF

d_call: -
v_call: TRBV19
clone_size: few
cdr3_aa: CASSDRSGETQYF

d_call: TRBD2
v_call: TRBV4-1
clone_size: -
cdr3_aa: CASSQEPPGGLENNEQFF

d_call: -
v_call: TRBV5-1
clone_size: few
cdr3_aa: CASTKAGQRQGEQFF

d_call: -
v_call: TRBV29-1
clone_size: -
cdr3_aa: CSVETESRETQYF

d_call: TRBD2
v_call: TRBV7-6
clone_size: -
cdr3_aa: CASSPPSGRFNEQFF

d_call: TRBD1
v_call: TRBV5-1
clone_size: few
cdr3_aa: CASSPSPGQGVNTEAFF

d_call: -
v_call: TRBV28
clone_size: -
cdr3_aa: CASSLGTPHYNEQFF

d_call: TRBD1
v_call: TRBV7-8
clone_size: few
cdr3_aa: CASSLRQGFYEQYF

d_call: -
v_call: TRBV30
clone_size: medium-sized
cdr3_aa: CAWTEDSNQPQHF

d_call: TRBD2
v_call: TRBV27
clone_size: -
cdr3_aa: CASSLPTGGRQFF

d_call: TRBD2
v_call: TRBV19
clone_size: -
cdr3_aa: CASSQVGGYEQYF

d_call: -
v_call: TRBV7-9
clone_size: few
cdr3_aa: CASRPAGATNEKLFF

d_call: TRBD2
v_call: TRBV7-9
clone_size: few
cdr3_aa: CASSRGTSQTGELFF

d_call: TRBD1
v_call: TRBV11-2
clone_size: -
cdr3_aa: CASSPTGQGYGYTF

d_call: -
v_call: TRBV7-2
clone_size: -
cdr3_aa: CASSITPGDTEAFF

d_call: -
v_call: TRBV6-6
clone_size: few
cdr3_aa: CASSYSGTRSYEQYF

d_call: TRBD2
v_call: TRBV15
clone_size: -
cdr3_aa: CATSRRSSGRTDTQYF

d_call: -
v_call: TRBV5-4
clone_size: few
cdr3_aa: CASSFGGASDYNEQFF

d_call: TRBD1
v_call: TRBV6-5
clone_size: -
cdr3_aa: CASSSRDRDREQYF

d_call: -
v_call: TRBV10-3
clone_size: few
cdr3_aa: CAISGGGKNTEAFF

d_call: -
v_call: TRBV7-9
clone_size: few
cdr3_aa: CASSPPIRLTGYTF

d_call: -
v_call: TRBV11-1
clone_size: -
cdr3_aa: CASSVNPTGGYGYTF

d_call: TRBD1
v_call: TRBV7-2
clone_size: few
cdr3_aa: CASSATGTAISNQPQHF

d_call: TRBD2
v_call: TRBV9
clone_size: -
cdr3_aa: CASSPGASGATDTQYF

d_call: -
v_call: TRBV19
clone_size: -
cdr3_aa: CASTGYNEQFF

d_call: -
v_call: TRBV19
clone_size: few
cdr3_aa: CASSIKGGPSSYEQYF

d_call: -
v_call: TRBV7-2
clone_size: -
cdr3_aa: CASSLGFVGSYEQYF

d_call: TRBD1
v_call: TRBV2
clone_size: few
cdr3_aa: CASSEGQGNQPQHF

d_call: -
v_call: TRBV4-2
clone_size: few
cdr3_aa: CASTRSEGSTDTQYF

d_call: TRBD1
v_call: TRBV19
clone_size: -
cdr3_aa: CASSGNRGLSRNQPQHF

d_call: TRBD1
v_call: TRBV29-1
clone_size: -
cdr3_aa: CSAGQGGTEAFF

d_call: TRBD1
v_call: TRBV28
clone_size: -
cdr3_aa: CASSPGQGTEQYF